Each of the 23 T cell receptor beta chains below was sequenced from the same sample in a study of neurological immune-mediated disorders. Each CDR3 protein is one row after TCRdb ran MiXCR on the 5' RACE reads. The table includes some 65,000 distinct CDR3 sequences, less than 5.5% detected once. The sequencing input was PBMCs. The origin of the receptors is a young woman with multiple sclerosis.

A remark on this clonotype: One base away lies a much larger clone, so this may be a sequencing read error. The chain couples TRBV3-1 to TRBJ1-2; D not certain. This CDR3 is built from 11 residues. Per the germline V gene, CDR1 is LGHDT and CDR2 is YNNKEL (reference sequence). Trimming took 6 bases from V and 5 from J, leaving 7 bases between them. Here the CDR3 DNA reads TGTGCCAGCAGACAATCTTATGGCTACACCTTC. Amino acids: CASRQSYGYTF. Variable domain in full (rest from reference TRBV3-1 and TRBJ1-2): DTAVSQTPKYLVTQMGNDKSIKCEQNLGHDTMYWYKQDSKKFLKIMFSYNNKELIINETVPNRFSPKSPDKAHLNLHINSLELGDSAVYFCASRQSYGYTFGSGTRLTVV.

Comments on this clonotype: A read error may produce the germline difference seen at one junction end. The chain carries TRBV7-9 and TRBJ2-2; TRBD2 agrees at 9 bases. CDR3 length: 15 residues. Germline assignment: CDR1 SEHNR and CDR2 FQNEAQ (reference sequence). The CDR3 protein is CASSTGTSRTEELFF. Written as DNA, the CDR3 is TGTGCCAGCAGCACCGGGACTAGCCGCACCGAGGAGCTGTTTTTT. The full variable domain, completed using reference TRBV7-9 and TRBJ2-2, is DTGVSQNPRHKITKRGQNVTFRCDPISEHNRLYWYRQTLGQGPEFLTYFQNEAQLEKSRLLSDRFSAERPKGSFSTLEIQRTEQGDSAMYLCASSTGTSRTEELFFGEGSRLTVL.

This clonotype was observed many times. CDR3 amino acids: CSARDSGYSNQPQHF. For the CDR3, the DNA is TGCAGTGCTAGAGATTCAGGATATAGCAATCAGCCCCAGCATTTT. The V call is TRBV20-1, the J call TRBJ1-5; the D is unclear. Germline-derived CDR1 and CDR2 are DFQATT and SNEGSKA (reference sequence). The CDR3 spans 15 residues. Trimming removed 0 bases at V and 0 bases at J, with 9 bases between.

This clonotype was observed at least ten times. The chain couples TRBV5-1 to TRBJ1-1, with TRBD1 matching over 9 bases. V gave up 0 bases and J gave up 5 bases; unmatched junction bases: 11. The CDR3 has 17 amino acids. Germline loops: CDR1 SGHRS, CDR2 YFSETQ. The CDR3 region is CASSLAPPGTGKTEAFF. As DNA, the CDR3 is TGCGCCAGCAGCTTGGCCCCCCCGGGGACAGGGAAGACTGAAGCTTTCTTT.

This clonotype was recorded at least ten times. The rearrangement joins TRBV12-3 or TRBV12-4 to TRBJ2-6; TRBD2 matches at 8 bases. The CDR3 covers 16 residues. V shed 7 bases and J 2 bases; nucleotides not matched to a gene: 7. Written as DNA, the CDR3 is TGTGCCAGCATGCGTACAGCGGGGGCTGGGGCCAACGTCCTGACTTTC. This codes for CASMRTAGAGANVLTF.

This clonotype turned up a few times. The chain is built from TRBV18 and TRBJ1-2; D is undetermined. The germline V and J ends were trimmed by 3 bases and 5 bases, with 19 bases remaining between them. Germline lookup yields CDR1 KGHSH and CDR2 LQKENI. CDR3 size: 16 residues. The CDR3 bases are TGTGCCAGCTCACCCCCCGGACTCCAGGAAATGTATGGCTACACCTTC. This encodes CASSPPGLQEMYGYTF.

This clonotype was recorded many times. This sequence joins TRBV15 and TRBJ2-7, with 8 positions matching TRBD1. The CDR3 totals 14 residues. Germline V CDR1 and CDR2: LNHNV, YYDKDF (reference sequence). The J segment lost 3 bases and the V segment lost 5 bases, leaving 6 bases of the junction unmatched. The CDR3: CATSRGQGVYEQYF. In nucleotides, the CDR3 is TGTGCCACCAGCCGTGGACAGGGTGTCTACGAGCAGTACTTC.

This clonotype was found many times. This rearrangement joins TRBV7-6 to TRBJ1-1; D is uncertain. Germline values: CDR1 SGHVS, CDR2 FNYEAQ. V was trimmed by 1 base and J by 0 bases, leaving 6 bases between them. This CDR3 has 14 amino acids. DNA of the CDR3: TGTGCCAGCAGCTTAGGGGAGATGAACACTGAAGCTTTCTTT. Translation gives CASSLGEMNTEAFF.

This clonotype appeared many times. V and J are TRBV5-1 and TRBJ1-1; TRBD1 might be the D (6 bases). CDR1 is SGHRS and CDR2 is YFSETQ in the germline V gene. The CDR3 spans 13 residues. V lost 1 base to trimming and J lost 8 bases, with 12 bases between them. CDR3 region: CASSLRTTGEAFF. CDR3 DNA sequence: TGCGCCAGCAGCTTGCGGACGACAGGAGAAGCTTTCTTT.

The rearrangement joins TRBV7-9 to TRBJ2-3; no clear D. CDR1 SEHNR and CDR2 FQNEAQ come from the germline V gene (reference sequence). The CDR3 spans 13 residues. Trimming left V 8 bases short and J 0 bases short, with 9 bases between. CDR3 residues: CASEPTSTDTQYF. In DNA, the CDR3 is TGTGCCAGCGAGCCCACCAGCACAGATACGCAGTATTTT.

In this sample, this clonotype turned up many times. The chain has TRBV12-3 or TRBV12-4 and TRBJ2-7; D gene unclear. The CDR3 sequence is 14 residues long. V gave up 0 bases and J gave up 3 bases, with 9 bases separating them. The CDR3 is CASSLAQRDYEQYF. CDR3 DNA sequence: TGTGCCAGCAGTTTAGCGCAGCGAGACTACGAGCAGTACTTC.

In this sample, this clonotype turned up many times. The V gene is TRBV20-1, the J gene TRBJ2-3; D perhaps matches TRBD2 (7 bases). V dropped 6 bases and J dropped 4 bases, with 17 bases sitting between them. The CDR3 is 14 residues long. Germline lookup yields CDR1 DFQATT and CDR2 SNEGSKA (reference sequence). The CDR3 DNA reads TGCAGTGCCCCCAGGGCGGGGGCGGCAGATACGCAGTATTTT. This translates into CSAPRAGAADTQYF.

This clonotype was seen at least ten times. This may come from a read error, since a much larger clone is one base off. The chain carries TRBV6-5 and TRBJ2-5; the D is unclear. This CDR3 spans 13 amino acids. Per germline, CDR1 MNHEY and CDR2 SVGAGI. V dropped 5 bases and J dropped 4 bases, with 11 bases sitting between them. CDR3 loop: CASSTGKTETQYF. The CDR3 coding sequence is TGTGCCAGCAGTACTGGAAAGACAGAGACCCAGTACTTC.

This clonotype was seen a handful of times. The V gene is TRBV5-6, the J gene TRBJ2-3; D not certain. The length of the CDR3 is 13 residues. The germline V gene encodes CDR1 SGHDT and CDR2 YYEEEE. V lost 5 bases and J 2 bases, leaving 9 bases between the germline ends. CDR3 DNA sequence: TGTGCCAGCAGACCGGGCCACACAGATACGCAGTATTTT. Translating it yields CASRPGHTDTQYF.

This clonotype was observed a few times. The gene calls are TRBV20-1 and TRBJ2-1; 12 bases match TRBD2. Germline V lookup: CDR1 DFQATT, CDR2 SNEGSKA (reference sequence). CDR3 length: 17 amino acids. Trimming at V came to 6 bases and at J to 2 bases, leaving 11 bases not matched to a gene. In DNA, the CDR3 is TGCAGTGCCCCCCCGGGACTAGCGGGTCATACCTACAATGAGCAGTTCTTC. It encodes CSAPPGLAGHTYNEQFF.

As to this clonotype: An end of the junction differs from the germline gene, which may be a read error. The chain combines TRBV5-5 with TRBJ1-5; D is ambiguous. Germline loops: CDR1 SGHKS, CDR2 YYEKEE (reference sequence). CDR3 size: 16 residues. CDR3 residues: CASSPMERESNQPQNF. The CDR3 nucleotides are TGTGCCAGCAGCCCTATGGAAAGAGAGAGCAATCAGCCCCAGAATTTT.

This clonotype was recorded many times. The genes are TRBV4-2 and TRBJ2-1; tentatively, D is TRBD1 or TRBD2 (6 bases each). Germline V gives CDR1 LGHNA, CDR2 YNFKEQ. CDR3 length: 15 amino acids. V was pared by 4 bases and J by 8 bases, with 18 bases between. DNA for the CDR3: TGTGCCAGCAGCCCGAGAGGGGGGACTGAAGATGAGCAGTTCTTC. Amino acids: CASSPRGGTEDEQFF.

This clonotype was seen only a few times. The chain couples TRBV5-1 to TRBJ2-3; maybe TRBD1 (5 bases). Germline CDR1 and CDR2: SGHRS and YFSETQ. V dropped 2 bases and J dropped 0 bases, with 19 bases sitting between them. The CDR3 has 18 residues. The CDR3 reads CASSFDSMLSPSTDTQYF. The CDR3 bases are TGCGCCAGCAGCTTTGACAGCATGCTTAGCCCTAGCACAGATACGCAGTATTTT.

At least ten counts were recorded for this clonotype. The chain has TRBV11-2 and TRBJ2-3; a weak D match, TRBD2 (6 bases). Germline V gene data show CDR1 as SGHAT and CDR2 as FQNNGV. The CDR3 is made up of 16 amino acids. V was trimmed by 1 base and J by 0 bases, leaving 11 bases between them. CDR3 sequence: CASSLGRGTSTDTQYF. For the CDR3, the DNA is TGTGCCAGCAGCTTAGGGCGGGGTACTAGCACAGATACGCAGTATTTT.

This clonotype was seen a few times. This may arise from a read error, as a much more abundant clone is one base away. This rearrangement joins TRBV3-1 to TRBJ1-1, with D uncertain. The V end was cut by 5 bases, the J end by 1 base, with 5 bases between. The CDR3 length is 12 residues. Looked up from germline, CDR1 is LGHDT and CDR2 is YNNKEL (reference sequence). CDR3 nucleotide sequence: TGTGCCAGCAGCATCCGGAACACTGAAGCTTTCTTT. Its translation is CASSIRNTEAFF.

V is TRBV20-1 and J is TRBJ2-7, with D tentatively TRBD2 (5 bases). The CDR3 covers 12 residues. Trimming cost V 3 bases and J 2 bases, with 8 bases left between them. CDR1 and CDR2 from the germline V gene are DFQATT and SNEGSKA (reference sequence). This chain's CDR3 is CSASGVTYEQYF. DNA for the CDR3: TGCAGTGCTAGCGGGGTAACCTACGAGCAGTACTTC.

This clonotype was recorded many times. This chain joins TRBV20-1 and TRBJ2-5; a weak D match, TRBD2 (5 bases). The germline V gene has CDR1 DFQATT and CDR2 SNEGSKA (reference sequence). CDR3 length equals 15 residues. Trimming left V 4 bases short and J 5 bases short, with 20 bases between. Written as DNA, the CDR3 is TGCAGTGCTAAAGAGGTCCTAAGAGGGTGGGAGACCCAGTACTTC. Translating it yields CSAKEVLRGWETQYF.

This clonotype was counted at least ten times. The J gene is TRBJ1-2, the V gene TRBV7-9, with D possibly matching TRBD1 (5 bases). V was cut by 3 bases and J by 7 bases, with 15 bases left in between. The germline gives CDR1 SEHNR, CDR2 FQNEAQ (reference sequence). CDR3 length: 14 residues. CDR3 residues: CASSLGPSLTGYTF. In DNA form, the CDR3 reads TGTGCCAGCAGCTTGGGGCCCTCCCTTACTGGCTACACCTTC.